What follows are 26 T cell receptor beta chains derived from one specimen sequenced in a study of PD-1 blockade in classical Hodgkin lymphoma. Described time point: cycle 4 day 1 (C4D1), after less than 7 weeks of nivolumab. The patients all showed relapse after autologous stem cell transplantation, while their brentuximab vedotin exposure varied. Libraries were prepared by immunoSEQ multiplex PCR; TCRdb keeps only in-frame clonotypes and omits some of them. The sample holds 15,000 to 20,000 clones, about 71% seen once. The input for sequencing was peripheral blood mononuclear cells (PBMCs), taken before the fourth cycle of nivolumab. These receptors originate from a human donor with classical Hodgkin lymphoma.

The chain joins TRBV5-4 to TRBJ2-2; TRBD1 aligns across 9 bases. CDR3 length: 15 residues. Germline CDR1 SGHNT, CDR2 YYREEE (reference sequence). Trimming cost V 4 bases and J 7 bases; bases outside gene matches: 8. The DNA of the CDR3 is TGTGCCAGCAGCCTGCCGGGACAGGGCGGCGGGGAGCTGTTTTTT. Translated, it gives CASSLPGQGGGELFF. Full variable domain (remainder filled in from reference TRBV5-4 and TRBJ2-2): ETGVTQSPTHLIKTRGQQVTLRCSSQSGHNTVSWYQQALGQGPQFIFQYYREEENGRGNFPPRFSGLQFPNYSSELNVNALELDDSALYLCASSLPGQGGGELFFGEGSRLTVL.

Written as DNA, the CDR3 is TGTGCCAGCAGTTTAACGGGTGGGATCGGGCCCCAGCATTTT. This codes for CASSLTGGIGPQHF. V is TRBV28 and J is TRBJ1-5; no definite D call. From germline, CDR1 is MDHEN and CDR2 SYDVKM. This CDR3 has 14 amino acids. V was trimmed by 2 bases and J by 9 bases, leaving 14 bases between them.

The V gene is TRBV27, the J gene TRBJ1-3, with a tentative D call TRBD1 (6 bases). V lost 7 bases and J 4 bases, leaving 20 bases between the germline ends. The CDR3 loop spans 16 amino acids. Germline V lookup: CDR1 MNHEY, CDR2 SMNVEV (reference sequence). The CDR3 region is CASTMDSYILGNTIYF. CDR3 DNA: TGTGCCAGCACTATGGACAGCTATATCCTCGGAAACACCATATATTTT.

The J gene is TRBJ2-3, the V gene TRBV29-1; 9 nucleotides align to TRBD2. This CDR3 region has 14 residues. V dropped 1 base and J dropped 5; count of bases not matched to a gene: 4. The germline CDR1 and CDR2 sequences are SQVTM and ANQGSEA. CDR3 loop: CSVEVAGELDTQYF. In DNA, the CDR3 is TGCAGCGTTGAAGTAGCGGGAGAATTAGATACGCAGTATTTT.

This clone qualifies as medium-sized. The chain carries TRBV4-1 and TRBJ1-1; D call uncertain. V was pared by 0 bases and J by 4 bases, with 9 bases between. This CDR3 has 14 amino acids. Germline V gene data show CDR1 as MGHRA and CDR2 as YSYEKL. The CDR3 DNA sequence: TGCGCCAGCAGCCAAGACAGGACTTTCACTGAAGCTTTCTTT. It encodes CASSQDRTFTEAFF.

By proportion, this clone is large (0.1 to 1%). This sequence joins TRBV7-6 and TRBJ2-5; D is possibly TRBD2 (6 bases). V gave up 2 bases and J gave up 1 base, with 17 bases separating them. This CDR3 comprises 17 residues. Germline CDR1 reads SGHVS; CDR2 reads FNYEAQ. CDR3 in amino acids: CASSLLIAATPQETQYF. For the CDR3, the DNA is TGTGCCAGCAGCTTATTAATAGCGGCCACCCCCCAAGAGACCCAGTACTTC. Variable domain in full (rest from reference TRBV7-6 and TRBJ2-5): GAGVSQSPRYKVTKRGQDVALRCDPISGHVSLYWYRQALGQGPEFLTYFNYEAQQDKSGLPNDRFSAERPEGSISTLTIQRTEQRDSAMYRCASSLLIAATPQETQYFGPGTRLLVL.

The chain recombines TRBV4-2 with TRBJ2-7; 8 positions match TRBD2. This CDR3 comprises 18 residues. CDR1 is LGHNA, CDR2 YNFKEQ, per germline. With V trimmed by 0 bases and J by 0 bases, 10 bases remained unmatched. The CDR3 DNA follows: TGTGCCAGCAGCCAAGATATTTTAACTAGCGGATTCTCCTACGAGCAGTACTTC. Amino acid sequence: CASSQDILTSGFSYEQYF.

Relative to its sample, this clone is medium-sized. This sequence joins TRBV5-1 and TRBJ1-1, with D unclear. Trimming cost V 0 bases and J 0 bases, with 3 bases left between them. CDR1 is SGHRS, CDR2 YFSETQ, per germline. The CDR3 extends over 13 amino acids. Written as DNA, the CDR3 is TGCGCCAGCAGCTTGGCCGTGAACACTGAAGCTTTCTTT. Protein sequence: CASSLAVNTEAFF.

The chain employs TRBV5-6 and TRBJ1-6; D is ambiguous. Germline CDR1 and CDR2: SGHDT and YYEEEE. The CDR3 consists of 12 residues. V dropped 4 bases and J dropped 9 bases, with 8 bases sitting between them. Written as DNA, the CDR3 is TGTGCCAGCAGCCTGGGTCGTTCACCCCTCCACTTT. As protein: CASSLGRSPLHF.

This sequence joins TRBV19 and TRBJ1-1; TRBD1 matches at 7 bases. After removal of 3 bases from V and 1 base from J, the junction contained 5 bases not matched to a gene. The CDR3 loop spans 15 amino acids. Germline V gene data show CDR1 as LNHDA and CDR2 as SQIVND (reference sequence). CDR3 coding DNA: TGTGCCAGTAGTATTAGCAGGGGGAAGAACACTGAAGCTTTCTTT. Translation: CASSISRGKNTEAFF.

The CDR3 DNA reads as TGTGCCAGCAGTTTACGGCTCCCACTAGCGGACACAGATACGCAGTATTTT. Its protein is CASSLRLPLADTDTQYF. The V gene is TRBV28, the J gene TRBJ2-3; 8 bases fit TRBD2. Per the germline V gene, CDR1 is MDHEN and CDR2 is SYDVKM. V gave up 2 bases and J gave up 2 bases; unmatched junction bases: 9. This CDR3 is 17 amino acids long.

The V call is TRBV18, the J call TRBJ1-2; no clear D gene. CDR3 size: 15 residues. CDR1 is KGHSH and CDR2 is LQKENI in the germline V gene. V was clipped by 1 base and J by 2 bases, with 11 bases between them. The CDR3 is CASSPQAGRNYGYTF. The CDR3, as DNA: TGTGCCAGCTCACCACAGGCTGGAAGGAACTATGGCTACACCTTC.

The chain recombines TRBV30 with TRBJ2-1; D is unresolved. CDR1 and CDR2 (germline): GTSNPN, SVGIG (reference sequence). Trimming shortened V by 5 bases and J by 6 bases, and 17 bases separated the two germline ends. This CDR3 has 14 amino acids. In nucleotides, the CDR3 is TGTGCCTGGGCTCACGACGGACGGATCAATGAGCAGTTCTTC. As protein: CAWAHDGRINEQFF.

The chain has TRBV6-1 and TRBJ2-2; no clear D gene. Germline loops: CDR1 MNHNS, CDR2 SASEGT. There are 13 residues in the CDR3. V dropped 6 bases and J dropped 6 bases, with 11 bases sitting between them. The CDR3 DNA follows: TGTGCCAGCAGATTCCATGGGGCCGGGGAGCTGTTTTTT. Its protein is CASRFHGAGELFF.

The chain carries TRBV11-2 and TRBJ2-3; no clear D. V lost 10 bases, J lost 3 bases, and 11 bases lay in between. CDR3 size: 12 residues. Germline CDR1 reads SGHAT; CDR2 reads FQNNGV. The CDR3 here is CATGYPTDTQYF. DNA for the CDR3: TGTGCCACCGGTTATCCGACAGATACGCAGTATTTT. The full variable domain, rest sourced from reference TRBV11-2 and TRBJ2-3, is EAGVAQSPRYKIIEKRQSVAFWCNPISGHATLYWYQQILGQGPKLLIQFQNNGVVDDSQLPKDRFSAERLKGVDSTLKIQPAKLEDSAVYLCATGYPTDTQYFGPGTRLTVL.

In its sample, this clone ranks as medium-sized. The chain employs TRBV6-5 and TRBJ2-5, with D perhaps matching TRBD1 or TRBD2 (5 bases each). The CDR3 is made up of 14 amino acids. Germline-derived CDR1 and CDR2 are MNHEY and SVGAGI. Trimming left V 3 bases short and J 5 bases short, with 13 bases between. The CDR3 DNA is TGTGCCAGCAGTTATCACGGGACGAAGGAGACCCAGTACTTC. Translation gives CASSYHGTKETQYF.

V usage is TRBV7-9 and J usage is TRBJ2-5; D is undetermined. Germline CDR1 and CDR2: SEHNR and FQNEAQ (reference sequence). The CDR3 extends over 14 amino acids. V lost 1 base to trimming and J lost 2 bases, with 8 bases between them. The CDR3 bases are TGTGCCAGCAGCTTAGTCCCCAAACAAGAGACCCAGTACTTC. Translating gives CASSLVPKQETQYF. Together with reference TRBV7-9 and TRBJ2-5, the CDR3 gives the full variable domain: DTGVSQNPRHKITKRGQNVTFRCDPISEHNRLYWYRQTLGQGPEFLTYFQNEAQLEKSRLLSDRFSAERPKGSFSTLEIQRTEQGDSAMYLCASSLVPKQETQYFGPGTRLLVL.

The chain uses TRBV11-3 and TRBJ2-7; 12 positions agree with TRBD1. The CDR3 length is 15 residues. V was pared by 0 bases and J by 6 bases, with 3 bases of the junction left unmatched. Germline V lookup: CDR1 SGHNT, CDR2 YENEEA. CDR3: CASSLDGTGGREQYF. As DNA, the CDR3 is TGTGCCAGCAGCTTAGATGGGACAGGGGGCCGCGAGCAGTACTTC.

V usage is TRBV27 and J usage is TRBJ1-2, with 9 bases that match TRBD1. V shed 2 bases, J shed 6 bases, and the junction held 7 bases outside the gene matches. CDR3 length equals 15 residues. Germline V lookup: CDR1 MNHEY, CDR2 SMNVEV (reference sequence). The CDR3 spells CASSLRGQGGDGYTF. CDR3 sequence (DNA): TGTGCCAGCAGTTTAAGGGGACAGGGAGGAGATGGCTACACCTTC.

The J gene is TRBJ1-1, the V gene TRBV10-2; D gene ambiguous. The V and J ends lost 3 bases and 0 bases respectively, with 14 bases between them. CDR1 WSHSY and CDR2 SAAADI come from the germline V gene. The CDR3 loop spans 16 amino acids. The CDR3 loop reads CASSDPRALLNTEAFF. In nucleotides, the CDR3 is TGCGCCAGCAGTGATCCCCGGGCACTTTTGAACACTGAAGCTTTCTTT.

V gene TRBV5-1 combines with J gene TRBJ2-5; 11 bases are shared with TRBD1. Trimming cost V 3 bases and J 0 bases; bases outside gene matches: 4. This CDR3 is 16 amino acids long. Germline CDR1 reads SGHRS; CDR2 reads YFSETQ. This CDR3 reads CASSSGQGANQETQYF. In nucleotides, the CDR3 is TGCGCCAGCAGCTCCGGACAGGGGGCCAACCAAGAGACCCAGTACTTC.

This rearrangement joins TRBV7-2 to TRBJ2-1; D not certain. Germline assignment: CDR1 SGHTA and CDR2 FQGNSA. V gave up 1 base and J gave up 2 bases, with 6 bases separating them. This CDR3 has 14 residues. The CDR3 DNA reads as TGTGCCAGCAGCTTAGACCGCACCTACAATGAGCAGTTCTTC. It translates to CASSLDRTYNEQFF.

This chain links TRBV6-1 with TRBJ2-3, with D tentatively TRBD2 (6 bases). This CDR3 region has 15 residues. The germline CDR1 and CDR2 sequences are MNHNS and SASEGT. Trimming removed 4 bases at V and 4 bases at J, with 15 bases between. The CDR3, as DNA: TGTGCCAGCAGTGCCGGGCGCGGGACGGCAGATACGCAGTATTTT. Encoded protein: CASSAGRGTADTQYF.

In its sample, this clone was seen a few times. V usage is TRBV11-2 and J usage is TRBJ2-5; D could derive from TRBD1 or TRBD2 (5 bases each). This CDR3 is built from 16 residues. Germline CDR1 and CDR2: SGHAT and FQNNGV. Trimming shortened V by 1 base and J by 0 bases, and 12 bases separated the two germline ends. CDR3 in amino acids: CASSLGDRWYQETQYF. In nucleotides, the CDR3 is TGTGCCAGCAGCTTAGGGGACCGCTGGTACCAAGAGACCCAGTACTTC.

This rearrangement joins TRBV28 to TRBJ1-2; 10 bases fit TRBD1. The V gene's germline CDR1 is MDHEN and CDR2 SYDVKM. V trimming: 4 bases; J trimming: 5 bases; junction bases outside the gene matches: 7. CDR3 length equals 15 residues. CDR3 in amino acids: CASSSTRTGGYGYTF. In nucleotides, the CDR3 is TGTGCCAGCAGTTCTACCCGGACAGGGGGATATGGCTACACCTTC.

This chain joins TRBV28 and TRBJ2-2; 12 bases line up with TRBD2. Germline lookup yields CDR1 MDHEN and CDR2 SYDVKM. CDR3 size: 17 residues. With V trimmed by 6 bases and J by 5 bases, 10 bases remained unmatched. CDR3 region: CASSSPWTSGMTGELFF. The CDR3 nucleotides are TGTGCCAGCAGCTCGCCTTGGACTAGCGGGATGACCGGGGAGCTGTTTTTT.